These 20 T cell receptor beta chains came from one sample sequenced in a study of tumor-infiltrating lymphocytes in primary liver carcinoma. For each extraction, RNA and DNA were obtained together from 20-30 mg of unsorted bulk tissue. Constant-region priming of about 0.5 ug total RNA yielded TCR beta cDNA. The TCR beta library was amplified through three nested multiplex PCR rounds in a modified ARM-PCR procedure. The study ran its first two PCR rounds for 9 to 10 cycles each, using TRBV1-TRBV30 forward primers and a C-beta reverse primer. One entry per CDR3 protein results from TCRdb running MiXCR on the multiplex PCR reads. Altogether more than 95,000 distinct CDR3 sequences are present, 64% being singletons, with the ten largest covering about 8%. The sequenced sample was liver tumor tissue from sampling region 3. As to subset: tumor region T3, left-lateral pole. Source of these receptors: a woman aged 55-70 years with primary liver carcinoma and hepatitis B virus infection.

This clonotype was seen many times. V and J are TRBV11-2 and TRBJ1-2, with 7 nucleotides matching TRBD1. In germline, CDR1 is SGHAT, CDR2 FQNNGV. V was clipped by 4 bases and J by 7 bases; unmatched bases: 21. The CDR3 loop spans 18 amino acids. CDR3 bases: TGTGCCAGCAGCTCCTTGGGGGGGACAGCCCACCCCCCTCGTGGCTACACCTTC. This translates into CASSSLGGTAHPPRGYTF.

A remark on this clonotype: At one end, the junction sequence differs from germline, possibly due to a read error. The CDR3 spells CASSRQLGENTGKLFF. The CDR3, as DNA: TGTGCCAGCAGCCGCCAATTAGGCGAGAATACCGGGAAGCTGTTTTTT. V usage is TRBV4-2 and J usage is TRBJ2-2; a possible D gene is TRBD2 (5 bases). Germline loops: CDR1 LGHNA, CDR2 YNFKEQ. The CDR3 consists of 16 residues.

This clonotype came up a few times. This chain links TRBV28 with TRBJ2-3; 12 bases are a match to TRBD2. Germline CDR1 reads MDHEN; CDR2 reads SYDVKM. This CDR3 is built from 14 residues. The V and J ends lost 10 bases and 5 bases, in that order; junction bases with no gene match: 7. The CDR3 DNA is TGTGCCACCTGGACTAGCGGGGCAAGAGATACGCAGTATTTT. It translates to CATWTSGARDTQYF.

The chain couples TRBV5-6 to TRBJ2-7, with D tentatively TRBD1 (7 bases). The CDR3 contains 15 residues. V was cut by 4 bases and J by 1 base, with 15 bases left in between. Germline V gene lookup returns CDR1 SGHDT and CDR2 YYEEEE. The CDR3 sequence: CASSLRGTVSYEQYF. DNA of the CDR3: TGTGCCAGCAGCCTCCGCGGGACAGTATCCTACGAGCAGTACTTC. The variable domain in full, completed from reference TRBV5-6 and TRBJ2-7, reads DAGVTQSPTHLIKTRGQQVTLRCSPKSGHDTVSWYQQALGQGPQFIFQYYEEEERQRGNFPDRFSGHQFPNYSSELNVNALLLGDSALYLCASSLRGTVSYEQYFGPGTRLTVT.

Worth noting for this clonotype: A junction boundary mismatches the germline segment, possibly from a read error. This sequence joins TRBV11-2 and TRBJ2-1, with TRBD2 matching 7 bases. There are 17 residues in the CDR3. Per germline, CDR1 SGHAT and CDR2 FQNNGV. The DNA for the CDR3 is TGTCCCAGCAGCAGGAGACTAGCAGGAGGGCTAGGGGATGAGCAGTTCTTC. Amino acid sequence: CPSSRRLAGGLGDEQFF.

In this sample, this clonotype turned up many times. This chain uses TRBV29-1 with TRBJ2-7; D remains unclear. Germline CDR1 SQVTM, CDR2 ANQGSEA. CDR3 size: 12 residues. V gave up 4 bases and J gave up 7 bases, with 14 bases separating them. The DNA for the CDR3 is TGCAGCGTTGGAAAAGGTCTGGGGGAGCAGTACTTC. Translating gives CSVGKGLGEQYF.

This clonotype was seen once. A read error may be the cause here, since a much bigger clone is one base away. The rearrangement links TRBV5-6 to TRBJ1-4; 9 bases are shared with TRBD1. Per germline, CDR1 SGHDT and CDR2 YYEEEE. This CDR3 region has 14 residues. The CDR3 here is CANSFGTGNEKLFF. Here the CDR3 DNA reads TGTGCCAACAGCTTCGGGACAGGGAACGAAAAACTGTTTTTT.

Of note for this clonotype: Compared with germline, one end of the junction differs, possibly owing to a read error. The rearrangement links TRBV5-6 to TRBJ2-7, with D possibly matching TRBD1 (6 bases). The CDR3 has 15 residues. Germline V gene sequence: CDR1 SGHDT, CDR2 YYEEEE. CDR3 protein: CTSSVSGTSSYEQYF. The CDR3, as DNA: TGTACCAGCAGCGTATCCGGGACATCCTCCTACGAGCAGTACTTC.

This clonotype was recorded many times. This chain joins TRBV4-1 and TRBJ1-3; possible D gene TRBD1, 6 bases. Deletions cut 1 base from V and 2 bases from J, with 12 bases between. The germline gives CDR1 MGHRA, CDR2 YSYEKL. This CDR3 has 16 amino acids. The CDR3: CASSQAWGGPGNTIYF. For the CDR3, the DNA is TGCGCCAGCAGCCAAGCCTGGGGGGGGCCTGGAAACACCATATATTTT.

About this clonotype: A read error is likely, as this CDR3 ends without the conserved phenylalanine or tryptophan. CDR3 nucleotide sequence: TGCGCCAGTAGCCCGACTAGCGGGATCATCGATATGCAGTATGTT. Amino acids: CASSPTSGIIDMQYV. V gene TRBV5-1 combines with J gene TRBJ2-3, with 11 bases identical to TRBD2. The germline gives CDR1 SGHRS, CDR2 YFSETQ. CDR3 length equals 15 residues.

This clonotype occurred once. This may arise from a read error, as a much more abundant clone is one base away. The chain recombines TRBV30 with TRBJ2-3, with D unresolved. The CDR3 contains 11 residues. From germline, CDR1 is GTSNPN and CDR2 SVGIG (reference sequence). Trimming removed 4 bases from V and 8 bases from J, with 10 bases in between. The CDR3 loop reads CAWKTARTQYF. In DNA, the CDR3 is TGTGCCTGGAAGACGGCGCGTACGCAGTATTTT.

In the case of this clonotype: A clone one base away is much larger, so this may be a read error. V is TRBV14 and J is TRBJ1-1; D is uncertain. In germline, CDR1 is SGHDN, CDR2 FVKESK. This CDR3 comprises 14 residues. In nucleotides, the CDR3 is TGTGTCAGCAGCCAAGATGGGAGGGTTTTTCGAGCTTTCTTT. It specifies CVSSQDGRVFRAFF. Filled out from reference TRBV14 and TRBJ1-1, the complete variable domain reads EAGVTQFPSHSVIEKGQTVTLRCDPISGHDNLYWYRRVMGKEIKFLLHFVKESKQDESGMPNNRFLAERTGGTYSTLKVQPAELEDSGVYFCVSSQDGRVFRAFFGQGTRLTVV.

This clonotype has a count of ten or more. The chain uses TRBV12-3 or TRBV12-4 and TRBJ2-7, with D unclear. This CDR3 spans 13 amino acids. Trimming took off 5 bases at V and 3 bases at J, with 11 bases between the two ends. DNA for the CDR3: TGTGCCAGCAGTCCCACCTACAGCTACGAGCAGTACTTC. Protein sequence: CASSPTYSYEQYF.

Remarks on this clonotype: An end of the junction differs from the germline gene, which may be a read error. The chain uses TRBV7-3 and TRBJ2-1; no definite D call. The CDR3 totals 15 residues. Germline-derived CDR1 and CDR2 are SGHTA and FQGTGA. The CDR3 loop is CASSPRRASHNEHFF. In DNA form, the CDR3 reads TGTGCCAGCAGCCCTCGGCGCGCATCCCACAATGAGCACTTCTTC.

Concerning this clonotype: A read error is likely, as this CDR3 ends without the conserved phenylalanine or tryptophan. Here the CDR3 reads CASGFWGRAYNEQFV. CDR3 nucleotide sequence: TGTGCCAGCGGCTTCTGGGGGAGGGCCTACAATGAGCAGTTCGTC. V is TRBV11-2 and J is TRBJ2-1; 7 nucleotides align to TRBD2. The CDR3 sequence is 15 residues long. CDR1 and CDR2 (germline): SGHAT, FQNNGV.

This clonotype has just one count. The rearrangement joins TRBV7-8 to TRBJ2-7; 12 nucleotides match TRBD2. V dropped 4 bases and J dropped 5; count of bases not matched to a gene: 6. Germline V lookup: CDR1 SGHVS, CDR2 FQNEAQ. The CDR3 spans 15 residues. CDR3 loop: CASSSRLAGGHEQYF. The CDR3 DNA sequence: TGTGCCAGCAGCTCACGTCTAGCGGGAGGGCACGAGCAGTACTTC.

CDR3 residues: CASSSSRDSSYEQFF. The CDR3 DNA reads TGTGCCAGCAGCTCATCCCGGGACTCCTCCTACGAGCAGTTCTTC. The rearrangement uses TRBV11-1 and TRBJ2-7; D perhaps matches TRBD2 (6 bases). The better agreement between TRBJ2-1 and the DNA end casts doubt on the J call. This CDR3 is 15 amino acids long. The germline CDR1 and CDR2 sequences are SGHAT and FQDESV (reference sequence).

In the case of this clonotype: It is likely a read error, because the conserved phenylalanine at the end of the CDR3 is missing. The chain recombines TRBV11-2 with TRBJ2-5, with no clear D. Germline loops: CDR1 SGHAT, CDR2 FQNNGV. This CDR3 has 13 residues. CDR3 DNA: TGTGCCAGCAGCTCGAGGAACCAGGAGACCCAGTACTTA. Translating gives CASSSRNQETQYL.

About this clonotype: One end of the junction varies from germline; a read error may be responsible. The chain links TRBV11-2 to TRBJ2-3; D gene unclear. The CDR3 contains 16 residues. Germline V gives CDR1 SGHAT, CDR2 FQNNGV. The CDR3 here is CTSSLDSELNTDTQYF. CDR3 nucleotide sequence: TGTACCAGCAGCTTAGATTCAGAACTAAACACAGATACGCAGTATTTT.

This clonotype was seen at least ten times. The CDR3 is CASSPRTGNTEAFF. The CDR3 DNA is TGTGCCAGCAGCCCCCGGACAGGGAACACTGAAGCTTTCTTT. The chain uses TRBV7-9 and TRBJ1-1; 7 positions match TRBD1. V lost 5 bases, J lost 1 base, and 4 bases stayed unmatched. This CDR3 has 14 residues. Germline V lookup: CDR1 SEHNR, CDR2 FQNEAQ (reference sequence).